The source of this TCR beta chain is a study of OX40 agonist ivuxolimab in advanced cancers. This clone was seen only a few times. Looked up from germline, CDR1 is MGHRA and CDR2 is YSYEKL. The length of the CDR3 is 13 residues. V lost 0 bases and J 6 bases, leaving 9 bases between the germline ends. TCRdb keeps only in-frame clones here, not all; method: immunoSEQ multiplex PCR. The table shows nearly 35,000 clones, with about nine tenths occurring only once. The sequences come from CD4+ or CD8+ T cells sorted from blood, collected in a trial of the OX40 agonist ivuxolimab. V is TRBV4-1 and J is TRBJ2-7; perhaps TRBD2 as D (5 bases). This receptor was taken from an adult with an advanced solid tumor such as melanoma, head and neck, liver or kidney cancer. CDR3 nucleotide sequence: TGCGCCAGCAGCCAAGATCGGGGAACCGAGCAGTACTTC. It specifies CASSQDRGTEQYF.